These 18 T cell receptor beta chains came from one sample sequenced in a study of control samples from healthy donors and cancer patients. The assay was immunoSEQ multiplex PCR, and TCRdb's table has in-frame clones only and misses some. This table has around 130,000 clones, roughly 90% appearing once. Sequencing was carried out using PBMCs. The receptors were sampled from a man in his forties or fifties with head and neck cancer.

J is TRBJ2-5 and V is TRBV7-2; no firm D call. Germline CDR1 is SGHTA and CDR2 is FQGNSA. Deletions cut 1 base from V and 2 bases from J, with 5 bases between. The CDR3 extends over 13 amino acids. In DNA form, the CDR3 reads TGTGCCAGCAGCTTAGGGGCACAAGAGACCCAGTACTTC. This translates into CASSLGAQETQYF.

This clone was found once. The V and J genes are TRBV14 and TRBJ1-2; D may be TRBD1 (6 bases). V lost 4 bases and J lost 4, with 19 bases in between. CDR3 length equals 16 residues. Per the germline V gene, CDR1 is SGHDN and CDR2 is FVKESK. CDR3 coding DNA: TGTGCCAGCAGCCCTCAACGGGGAGGGGGGAGCTATGGCTACACCTTC. Translating it yields CASSPQRGGGSYGYTF.

The CDR3 loop reads CSVELQGAEAFF. In DNA form, the CDR3 reads TGCAGCGTTGAATTACAGGGGGCGGAAGCTTTCTTT. The chain is built from TRBV29-1 and TRBJ1-1; TRBD1 agrees at 9 bases. The junction had 3 bases not matched to a gene; V was cut back by 2 bases and J by 8 bases. CDR1 and CDR2 (germline): SQVTM, ANQGSEA. CDR3 size: 12 residues.

The chain joins TRBV5-4 to TRBJ1-2, with 8 bases lining up with TRBD1. J gave up 8 bases and V 3 bases, and 9 bases lay outside the gene matches. The germline V gene has CDR1 SGHNT and CDR2 YYREEE (reference sequence). This CDR3 is 14 amino acids long. The CDR3, as DNA: TGTGCCAGCAGCTACGGGACAGGCTATGGGGGCTACACCTTC. Translating it yields CASSYGTGYGGYTF.

The V gene is TRBV21-1, the J gene TRBJ1-1; the table's D call of TRBD1 was not tested on the DNA. TRBV21-1 is reported as a pseudogene. The CDR3 runs 15 residues. CDR3 sequence: CASSKPGTGGTEAFF. The CDR3 coding sequence is TGTGCCAGCAGCAAACCCGGGACAGGGGGAACTGAAGCTTTCTTT.

This sequence joins TRBV6-5 and TRBJ1-1, with D tentatively TRBD1 (5 bases). This CDR3 has 15 residues. Germline V gives CDR1 MNHEY, CDR2 SVGAGI. V lost 0 bases and J lost 5, with 13 bases in between. The CDR3 DNA sequence: TGTGCCAGCAGTTACTCAGAGACAGCCAAAACTGAAGCTTTCTTT. It codes for CASSYSETAKTEAFF.

V is TRBV18 and J is TRBJ2-5; 7 positions match TRBD1. CDR3 length: 15 residues. The germline CDR1 and CDR2 sequences are KGHSH and LQKENI. Losses at the gene ends were 0 bases for V and 1 base for J; bases not matched to a gene: 2. This chain's CDR3 is CASSPPYRGQETQYF. CDR3 DNA: TGTGCCAGCTCACCACCCTACAGGGGCCAAGAGACCCAGTACTTC.

J is TRBJ2-1 and V is TRBV5-5; 7 nucleotides agree with TRBD1. This CDR3 has 15 amino acids. With V trimmed by 3 bases and J by 2 bases, 5 bases remained unmatched. The germline V gene has CDR1 SGHKS and CDR2 YYEKEE (reference sequence). CDR3: CASSSETGTYNEQFF. The CDR3 nucleotides read TGTGCCAGCAGCTCGGAGACAGGGACCTACAATGAGCAGTTCTTC.

DNA of the CDR3: TGTGCCAGCAGCTTGGGAGGGGCCGGGGCGATGTACTTC. Protein: CASSLGGAGAMYF. This sequence joins TRBV5-6 and TRBJ2-7; the D call may be TRBD1 or TRBD2 (5 bases each). The V end lost 0 bases, the J end lost 12 bases, and 16 bases lay between the germline ends. Germline V gene data show CDR1 as SGHDT and CDR2 as YYEEEE. CDR3 length: 13 amino acids.

This clone was seen just once. The chain couples TRBV6-6 to TRBJ1-1; D is ambiguous. CDR1 is MNHNY and CDR2 is SVGAGI in the germline V gene (reference sequence). CDR3 length: 15 amino acids. Trimming removed 5 bases from V and 1 base from J, with 14 bases in between. CDR3 loop: CASSLQFASNTEAFF. CDR3 DNA sequence: TGTGCCAGCAGTCTCCAATTTGCTTCGAACACTGAAGCTTTCTTT.

The CDR3, as DNA: TGTGCCAGCAGCCTCGGGGGCGCGGGGGGTGGAGCTTTCTTT. It translates to CASSLGGAGGGAFF. V gene TRBV28 combines with J gene TRBJ1-1, with D possibly matching TRBD1 (6 bases). The CDR3 totals 14 residues. Between the trimmed V and J ends, which lost 6 bases and 10 bases, there was a span of 21 bases. The germline gives CDR1 MDHEN, CDR2 SYDVKM. The whole variable domain, filled in from reference TRBV28 and TRBJ1-1, reads DVKVTQSSRYLVKRTGEKVFLECVQDMDHENMFWYRQDPGLGLRLIYFSYDVKMKEKGDIPEGYSVSREKKERFSLILESASTNQTSMYLCASSLGGAGGGAFFGQGTRLTVV.

This sequence joins TRBV28 and TRBJ2-1; the match to TRBD2 covers 10 bases. With V trimmed by 8 bases and J by 8 bases, 18 bases remained unmatched. CDR3 length: 17 residues. Germline lookup yields CDR1 MDHEN and CDR2 SYDVKM. CDR3 residues: CASPSRTSGVPYDEQFF. DNA for the CDR3: TGTGCCAGCCCCTCGCGGACTAGCGGTGTACCGTACGATGAGCAGTTCTTC.

The chain combines TRBV7-9 with TRBJ1-1; D is unclear. Germline V CDR1 and CDR2: SEHNR, FQNEAQ (reference sequence). This CDR3 contains 12 residues. Between the trimmed V and J ends, which lost 1 base and 7 bases, there was a span of 7 bases. CDR3 in amino acids: CASSLVQLEAFF. The CDR3 bases are TGTGCCAGCAGCTTAGTACAGCTTGAAGCTTTCTTT.

This chain links TRBV6-5 with TRBJ1-6; perhaps TRBD1 as D (6 bases). The CDR3 consists of 15 residues. Per germline, CDR1 MNHEY and CDR2 SVGAGI. V was cut by 2 bases and J by 10 bases, with 15 bases left in between. The CDR3 loop is CASSYRLGAVSPLHF. In DNA form, the CDR3 reads TGTGCCAGCAGTTACCGGCTGGGGGCTGTATCACCCCTCCACTTT.

As regards this clone: This sample includes further DNA sequences coding for the same CDR3. CDR3: CASSLRQGGTGELFF. The CDR3 DNA follows: TGCGCCAGCAGCCTGAGACAGGGGGGCACCGGGGAGCTGTTTTTT. The gene calls are TRBV5-1 and TRBJ2-2; the match to TRBD1 covers 9 bases. The CDR3 consists of 15 residues. Trimming cost V 4 bases and J 4 bases; bases outside gene matches: 5. The germline gives CDR1 SGHRS, CDR2 YFSETQ. The entire variable domain, with the rest obtained from reference TRBV5-1 and TRBJ2-2, is as follows: KAGVTQTPRYLIKTRGQQVTLSCSPISGHRSVSWYQQTPGQGLQFLFEYFSETQRNKGNFPGRFSGRQFSNSRSEMNVSTLELGDSALYLCASSLRQGGTGELFFGEGSRLTVL.

V gene TRBV10-2 combines with J gene TRBJ2-5, with D tentatively TRBD2 (6 bases). There are 12 residues in the CDR3. V was pared by 4 bases and J by 4 bases, with 7 bases between. Germline V gene data show CDR1 as WSHSY and CDR2 as SAAADI. The CDR3 sequence is CASSVGGETQYF. The DNA of the CDR3 is TGCGCCAGCAGTGTGGGGGGAGAGACCCAGTACTTC.

The rearrangement uses TRBV19 and TRBJ1-3; D is ambiguous. With 9 bases removed from V and 3 bases from J, the gap between germline ends came to 9 bases. The CDR3 extends over 12 amino acids. Germline-derived CDR1 and CDR2 are LNHDA and SQIVND (reference sequence). The DNA of the CDR3 is TGTGCCAGCGCTTCCTATGGAAACACCATATATTTT. Translating it yields CASASYGNTIYF.

The chain has TRBV19 and TRBJ2-7; 11 bases map to TRBD1. Unmatched junction bases numbered 6, after V lost 5 bases and J lost 3 bases. This CDR3 spans 15 amino acids. Germline V lookup: CDR1 LNHDA, CDR2 SQIVND (reference sequence). CDR3 DNA sequence: TGTGCCAGTAGTCGAACGGGACAGGGGGACTACGAGCAGTACTTC. Translated, it gives CASSRTGQGDYEQYF.